Sequencing of this TCR beta chain was carried out in a study of Ad26.COV2.S vaccination and SARS-CoV-2 variants. Study-wide context: Doses of Ad26.COV2.S were injected into muscle once or twice, 56 days apart.

Trimming cost V 8 bases and J 7 bases; bases outside gene matches: 11. CDR1 and CDR2 (germline): LNHDA, SQIVND (reference sequence). This CDR3 is 16 amino acids long. Treatment defined: roughly 20 received Ad26.COV2.S at low or high dose, single or two shots; 5 received placebo; per-sample allocation not given. Sampling was done on day 63 after the first vaccine or placebo injection. TCRdb's table, derived via immunoSEQ multiplex PCR, lists solely in-frame clones and lacks some. The table shows 430,000 or so clones, with 89% occurring only once. The specimen comprised peripheral blood, sampled in a trial of Ad26.COV2.S vaccine versus placebo. This sequence originates from a person between 18 and 65 years old who received the Ad26.COV2.S COVID-19 vaccine or a placebo. The V call is TRBV19, the J call TRBJ2-2; the match to TRBD1 covers 12 bases. Here the CDR3 DNA reads TGTGCCAGTTCCCTCCTGGGACAGGGGGCATTCGGGGAGCTGTTTTTT. Translated, it gives CASSLLGQGAFGELFF.